Shown below are 8 T cell receptor beta chains from a single sample sequenced in a study of blood T cell repertoires in COVID-19. TCRdb keeps only in-frame clones here, not all; method: immunoSEQ multiplex PCR. There are about 120,000 clones in the sample; roughly 83% occur only once, and under 5% lies in the top ten. Source material: peripheral blood. Receptors originate from a woman aged 80 or over with acute or convalescent COVID-19.

The chain employs TRBV11-2 and TRBJ2-2; TRBD2 matches 9 bases. CDR1 is SGHAT, CDR2 FQNNGV, per germline. V lost 5 bases and J lost 6; bases outside the gene matches: 7. The CDR3 totals 15 residues. CDR3 coding DNA: TGTGCCAGCAGCGACCAGGGACTAGCCTCCGGGGAGCTGTTTTTT. Its translation is CASSDQGLASGELFF.

The rearrangement joins TRBV9 to TRBJ2-1; 9 bases are shared with TRBD1. CDR3 length: 16 residues. V dropped 4 bases and J dropped 6; count of bases not matched to a gene: 11. Germline V gene sequence: CDR1 SGDLS, CDR2 YYNGEE. CDR3 sequence (DNA): TGTGCCAGCAGCCGAAATAGGGGGACAGGGCCCAATGAGCAGTTCTTC. Its protein product is CASSRNRGTGPNEQFF.

There are a few counts of this clone. This chain connects TRBV28 to TRBJ2-2; a weak D match, TRBD1 (6 bases). The CDR3 loop spans 16 amino acids. Germline CDR1 MDHEN, CDR2 SYDVKM. Trimming took 5 bases from V and 6 from J, leaving 19 bases between them. This CDR3 reads CASSRPGAGESGELFF. The CDR3 DNA sequence: TGTGCCAGCAGTCGCCCCGGGGCAGGGGAATCCGGGGAGCTGTTTTTT.

This rearrangement joins TRBV4-1 to TRBJ1-1, with D possibly being TRBD1 (6 bases). Trimming removed 8 bases at V and 3 bases at J, with 13 bases between. CDR1 is MGHRA and CDR2 is YSYEKL in the germline V gene. The CDR3 runs 13 residues. CDR3 protein: CASSRGGDTEAFF. CDR3 DNA sequence: TGCGCCAGCTCCAGGGGAGGGGACACTGAAGCTTTCTTT.

This chain joins TRBV6-6 and TRBJ1-1; TRBD1 agrees at 9 bases. The CDR3 is made up of 14 amino acids. Germline values: CDR1 MNHNY, CDR2 SVGAGI (reference sequence). Trimming at V came to 5 bases and at J to 4 bases, leaving 5 bases not matched to a gene. The CDR3 protein is CASSRQGVPTEAFF. The CDR3 nucleotides are TGTGCCAGCAGTCGACAGGGGGTCCCCACTGAAGCTTTCTTT.

This chain links TRBV30 with TRBJ1-2; no definite D call. This CDR3 contains 14 residues. V lost 0 bases, J lost 6 bases, and 14 bases lay in between. Germline-derived CDR1 and CDR2 are GTSNPN and SVGIG (reference sequence). The chain's CDR3 is CAWSVLGPSDGYTF. CDR3 DNA sequence: TGTGCCTGGAGTGTACTAGGGCCGAGCGATGGCTACACCTTC.

The chain uses TRBV5-5 and TRBJ1-1; no definite D call. CDR1 is SGHKS, CDR2 YYEKEE, per germline (reference sequence). The CDR3 has 13 amino acids. Trimming removed 1 base at V and 0 bases at J, with 4 bases between. CDR3 coding DNA: TGTGCCAGCAGCTTGACAGTGAACACTGAAGCTTTCTTT. Residues: CASSLTVNTEAFF. Variable domain in full (rest from reference TRBV5-5 and TRBJ1-1): DAGVTQSPTHLIKTRGQQVTLRCSPISGHKSVSWYQQVLGQGPQFIFQYYEKEERGRGNFPDRFSARQFPNYSSELNVNALLLGDSALYLCASSLTVNTEAFFGQGTRLTVV.

This sequence joins TRBV30 and TRBJ2-7; perhaps TRBD2 as D (6 bases). The CDR3 runs 15 residues. The V end lost 4 bases, the J end lost 0 bases, and 16 bases lay between the germline ends. Germline CDR1 GTSNPN, CDR2 SVGIG (reference sequence). The chain's CDR3 is CAWKPRGGASYEQYF. CDR3 in DNA: TGTGCCTGGAAACCACGAGGAGGGGCCTCCTACGAGCAGTACTTC.